Included here is one T cell receptor beta chain sequence, with context. What it binds is unknown. This sample stems from a study of T-cell reconstitution after alpha-beta-depleted transplantation in children. Construction of the TCRbeta library involved unique molecular identifiers. TCRdb called the PCR reads again in MiXCR, with one record for every CDR3 protein. Here the sample spans around 370,000 distinct CDR3 sequences, under 20% being singletons. Study conclusions and caveats: A year post-transplant, T-cell counts and diversity derived mostly from newly produced T cells.

The receptor comes from a male patient aged 2-15 years who had a stem cell transplant for acute lymphoblastic leukemia, so the T cells may come from the graft donor. This specimen was PBMCs, mostly from graft donor cells, taken 360 days after TCRalphabeta/CD19-depleted stem cell transplant.

In DNA form, the CDR3 reads TGTGCCAGCAGCCCGTGGGACAGGGGCAATTCACCCCTCCACTTT. Translating gives CASSPWDRGNSPLHF. The genes are TRBV7-9 and TRBJ1-6; 10 bases agree with TRBD1. Trimming at V came to 5 bases and at J to 7 bases, leaving 5 bases not matched to a gene. The germline V gene encodes CDR1 SEHNR and CDR2 FQNEAQ (reference sequence). The CDR3 is 15 residues long. Variable domain in full (rest from reference TRBV7-9 and TRBJ1-6): DTGVSQNPRHKITKRGQNVTFRCDPISEHNRLYWYRQTLGQGPEFLTYFQNEAQLEKSRLLSDRFSAERPKGSFSTLEIQRTEQGDSAMYLCASSPWDRGNSPLHFGNGTRLTVT.